Below are 14 T cell receptor beta chains sequenced from a single sample in a study of PD-L1 blockade in urothelial cancer. Sequencing was performed with immunoSEQ multiplex PCR; in TCRdb, only in-frame clones are kept and a portion is missing. The sample consists of over 35,000 clones, 70% to 90% of them appearing once. The time point here: pretreatment peripheral blood. The material was PBMCs, obtained around atezolizumab (anti-PD-L1) treatment. The receptor source for this set is an elderly man with urothelial cancer.

The chain has TRBV5-1 and TRBJ2-1; D not certain. Germline V lookup: CDR1 SGHRS, CDR2 YFSETQ. The CDR3 covers 13 residues. The ends were cut back, 5 bases at V and 4 bases at J, with 10 bases in the middle. The CDR3 spells CASRQTLYNEQFF. CDR3 bases: TGCGCCAGCAGACAGACCCTTTACAATGAGCAGTTCTTC.

V and J are TRBV11-2 and TRBJ2-2; the D gene is possibly TRBD2 (6 bases). The V gene lost 1 base and the J gene lost 5 bases, with 8 bases spanning the gap. Per germline, CDR1 SGHAT and CDR2 FQNNGV. The CDR3 spans 14 residues. The CDR3 sequence is CASSLGLATGELFF. The DNA for the CDR3 is TGTGCCAGCAGCTTAGGGCTAGCGACCGGGGAGCTGTTTTTT.

The chain is built from TRBV7-8 and TRBJ2-7; 8 nucleotides agree with TRBD2. This CDR3 has 15 residues. After removal of 1 base from V and 4 bases from J, the junction contained 6 bases not matched to a gene. CDR1 SGHVS and CDR2 FQNEAQ come from the germline V gene. In DNA, the CDR3 is TGTGCCAGCAGCTTAGAAGCGGGAGCTCAGTACGAGCAGTACTTC. Encoded protein: CASSLEAGAQYEQYF.

V gene TRBV7-2 combines with J gene TRBJ2-7; 11 bases match TRBD1. Germline CDR1 reads SGHTA; CDR2 reads FQGNSA. There are 16 residues in the CDR3. The V gene end was trimmed by 4 bases and the J gene end by 1 base; junction bases not matched to a gene: 6. The CDR3 here is CASSSTGTGGSYEQYF. The CDR3 DNA reads as TGTGCCAGCAGCTCGACCGGGACAGGGGGATCCTACGAGCAGTACTTC.

This sequence joins TRBV6-1 and TRBJ1-5; D perhaps matches TRBD1 (5 bases). Germline lookup yields CDR1 MNHNS and CDR2 SASEGT. This CDR3 contains 12 residues. V was cut by 3 bases and J by 7 bases, with 7 bases left in between. CDR3 DNA: TGTGCCAGCAGTGACAGGGTACAGCCCCAGCATTTT. Amino acid sequence: CASSDRVQPQHF.

The chain uses TRBV30 and TRBJ2-3, with TRBD2 matching 12 bases. Germline trimming cut 2 bases from V and 6 bases from J; bases unmatched to any gene: 6. The CDR3 runs 15 residues. Germline V gives CDR1 GTSNPN, CDR2 SVGIG (reference sequence). The DNA for the CDR3 is TGTGCCTGGAGTCCACTAGCGGGAGGCAGGGATACGCAGTATTTT. Translated: CAWSPLAGGRDTQYF.

The chain links TRBV28 to TRBJ2-3; weak D call: TRBD1 (6 bases). The germline V and J ends were trimmed by 6 bases and 3 bases, with 16 bases remaining between them. The CDR3 extends over 15 amino acids. CDR1 and CDR2 (germline): MDHEN, SYDVKM. CDR3 nucleotide sequence: TGTGCCAGCAGGTCAAATCAGGGGAAGACAGATACGCAGTATTTT. This sequence encodes CASRSNQGKTDTQYF.

The CDR3 protein is CAWSVRQATGNTIYF. The CDR3 coding sequence is TGTGCCTGGAGTGTAAGGCAGGCCACTGGAAACACCATATATTTT. This chain connects TRBV30 to TRBJ1-3; D call uncertain. The germline gives CDR1 GTSNPN, CDR2 SVGIG (reference sequence). The CDR3 is 15 amino acids. The V gene lost 0 bases and the J gene lost 2 bases, with 11 bases spanning the gap.

This chain links TRBV6-5 with TRBJ2-3; 12 nucleotides line up with TRBD2. Germline-derived CDR1 and CDR2 are MNHEY and SVGAGI. The CDR3 contains 16 residues. V lost 2 bases, J lost 5 bases, and 5 bases stayed unmatched. The CDR3 here is CASSYGLAGGQDTQYF. In nucleotides, the CDR3 is TGTGCCAGCAGTTACGGGCTAGCGGGAGGGCAAGATACGCAGTATTTT.

This sequence joins TRBV5-4 and TRBJ2-2, with unresolved D. This CDR3 region has 14 residues. Germline V CDR1 and CDR2: SGHNT, YYREEE (reference sequence). The V end was cut by 4 bases, the J end by 8 bases, with 15 bases between. This CDR3 is CASSPQSSTGELFF. The CDR3 nucleotides read TGTGCCAGCAGCCCCCAAAGCTCGACAGGGGAGCTGTTTTTT.

This chain uses TRBV30 with TRBJ2-1, with D tentatively TRBD2 (5 bases). The CDR3 has 13 residues. CDR1 GTSNPN and CDR2 SVGIG come from the germline V gene (reference sequence). V lost 4 bases and J lost 4, with 11 bases in between. CDR3 protein: CAWKGVGYNEQFF. The DNA of the CDR3 is TGTGCCTGGAAGGGAGTGGGATACAATGAGCAGTTCTTC.

The rearrangement uses TRBV5-1 and TRBJ1-5; 11 bases align to TRBD1. The V and J ends lost 3 bases and 6 bases, in that order; junction bases with no gene match: 11. Germline-derived CDR1 and CDR2 are SGHRS and YFSETQ. The CDR3 is 17 residues long. CDR3 loop: CASSWEPGQGVIQPQHF. The CDR3 DNA sequence: TGCGCCAGCAGCTGGGAACCGGGACAGGGGGTTATTCAGCCCCAGCATTTT. Combining the CDR3 with reference TRBV5-1 and TRBJ1-5 gives the whole variable domain KAGVTQTPRYLIKTRGQQVTLSCSPISGHRSVSWYQQTPGQGLQFLFEYFSETQRNKGNFPGRFSGRQFSNSRSEMNVSTLELGDSALYLCASSWEPGQGVIQPQHFGDGTRLSIL.

The chain has TRBV19 and TRBJ2-4; D perhaps matches TRBD2 (7 bases). Trimming took 7 bases from V and 4 from J, leaving 20 bases between them. CDR1 LNHDA and CDR2 SQIVND come from the germline V gene (reference sequence). The CDR3 runs 16 residues. Here the CDR3 reads CASTTLGGAGKNIQYF. For the CDR3, the DNA is TGTGCCAGTACCACCTTAGGGGGGGCGGGAAAAAACATTCAGTACTTC.

The rearrangement uses TRBV10-2 and TRBJ2-1, with 7 bases that match TRBD2. This CDR3 contains 15 residues. V lost 4 bases, J lost 3 bases, and 6 bases stayed unmatched. Germline V gene lookup returns CDR1 WSHSY and CDR2 SAAADI. The CDR3 DNA follows: TGCGCCAGCAGTGTACTAGCGCCTAACTACAATGAGCAGTTCTTC. Its translation is CASSVLAPNYNEQFF.